This T cell receptor (beta chain) comes out of a study of blood T cell repertoires in COVID-19 (dated by TCRdb to the early 2020s). In terms of the full investigation: Collaborator samples came from the United States, Italy and Spain and covered acute and convalescent phases of COVID-19. The prospective study material was composed of cDNA or gDNA derived from T cells, B-cell-depleted T cells, or PBMCs. Subjects who had been exposed to COVID-19, were actively infected with it, or had recovered from it provided the deeply sampled blood TCRbeta repertoires that made up the dataset. A freely available public database, intended as a resource for researchers studying the immune response to SARS-CoV-2, is where the repertoires were released. The samples were drawn from the first 160 participants of the ongoing ImmuneRACE study and from some 1,300 subjects provided by 6 global collaborators. Nearly every sample came with metadata listing a de-identified subject ID, COVID-19 status, age in years and sex. Where HLA class I and class II types were available, the types were taken from metadata supplied by the sample provider, not from assay-based typing.

Paper-wide results and their limitations: The quantity of clinical and demographic metadata differed by source and by participant and was supplied without curation.

TCRbeta CDR3 regions were amplified from genomic DNA using the immunoSEQ Assay, a bias-controlled multiplex PCR. From the authors' description of their analysis: Within the assay, amplification of reference gene primers was used to estimate how many nucleated cells each sample contained. Sequence reads were collapsed and filtered to measure the absolute abundance of every unique TCRbeta CDR3 rearrangement. For each sample, productive Simpson clonality was calculated as the square root of Simpson's diversity index across productive rearrangements. The immuneACCESS repertoire file appears here via TCRdb, limited to in-frame rearrangements. These files lack a portion of the clones; in checked studies, under half of the deficit traces to unresolved V genes, and the cause of the others is not known. That table gives V, J and clone size, and the DNA gave D and trimming. The sample table shows about 98,000 clones, and approximately 82% are seen once. Approximately 10% of the sample goes to the ten largest clones.

About this clone: This receptor's antigen is unknown. No base quality information exists; no much larger clone differs at one position.

Whole blood was collected in K2EDTA tubes by collaborating institutions according to the institutions' own protocols. Collaborator samples were shipped for TCRbeta analysis as frozen whole blood, isolated PBMCs, or DNA extracted from either sample type. Sequencing input: peripheral blood. This receptor was taken from a man in his 70s with active or convalescent COVID-19.

The bases are TGTGCCAGCAGCTCACAGGGGCCCCTATACTTC. This gives the protein CASSSQGPLYF. The rearranged segments are TRBV7-8 and TRBJ2-5, and 7 junction bases match TRBD1. Reading from cysteine to phenylalanine, the CDR3 counts 11 amino acids. This entry keeps only the CDR3 DNA: 33 bases, framed from base 1. Compared with germline, V lacks 4 bases and J lacks 14 bases; bases without a gene match: 7. CDR1 SGHVS and CDR2 FQNEAQ were looked up in the germline V gene.